This T cell receptor (beta chain) was sequenced during a study of T-cell memory formation after mild COVID-19. Concerning this clonotype itself: What it binds is unknown.

5'RACE with constant-segment primers built TCRalpha and TCRbeta cDNA libraries with UMIs. TCRdb passed the 5' RACE reads through MiXCR, listing each CDR3 protein once. In the table there are tens of thousands of distinct CDR3 sequences, more than 13% of which are singletons. Study-wide results and limits: Mainly in CM and EM were contracting CD4+ clones; CD8+ were in EMRA. Some responding clones appeared in pre-infection memory, suggesting cross-reactive memory joined. Nothing confirmed that second-wave clones peaking on day 37 were specific for SARS-CoV-2.

Trimming cost V 2 bases and J 4 bases; bases outside gene matches: 4. Per the germline V gene, CDR1 is SEHNR and CDR2 is FQNEAQ (reference sequence). The CDR3 contains 15 residues. The TCR originated in a man between 18 and 29 years old who had mild COVID-19 (a few samples of this study predate the infection). Cell type and time point are not known. The chain links TRBV7-9 to TRBJ1-2, with TRBD1 matching 10 bases. Sequenced material: PBMCs or a T cell subset sorted from them (not recorded which). CDR3 region: CASSLRDRGLYGYTF. CDR3 bases: TGTGCCAGCAGCTTAAGGGACAGGGGCCTCTATGGCTACACCTTC.